These 9 T cell receptor beta chains were all obtained from the same sample, sequenced in a study of T cells in Graves' hyperthyroidism and ophthalmopathy. TCR beta CDR3 sequences were amplified from RNA transcripts. Primed by the HTBI set, a first-round RT-PCR was run on the TCR CDR3. In TCRdb, the multiplex PCR reads were re-called with MiXCR into one record per CDR3 protein. Among about 420,000 distinct CDR3 sequences listed, about 15% were seen once. The sequencing sample was made of blood. These receptors came from a woman younger than 35 with Graves' hyperthyroidism.

Comments on this clonotype: Likely a read error: the CDR3 ends without its conserved phenylalanine or tryptophan. The chain employs TRBV12-3 or TRBV12-4 and TRBJ1-5; the D is unclear. The CDR3 sequence is 11 residues long. CDR3 nucleotide sequence: TGTGCAAGTGGCGGGGATCCGCCCCAGCATCTT. Translated, it gives CASGGDPPQHL.

This clonotype has a count of ten or more. The rearrangement joins TRBV28 to TRBJ2-7; 7 nucleotides agree with TRBD2. V trimming: 3 bases; J trimming: 4 bases; junction bases outside the gene matches: 9. Germline V lookup: CDR1 MDHEN, CDR2 SYDVKM. The CDR3 runs to 15 residues. The CDR3 DNA is TGTGCCAGCAGTTTGGGGGGAGGGCGATTGTACGAGCAGTACTTC. This codes for CASSLGGGRLYEQYF.

In its sample, this clonotype was seen many times. J is TRBJ2-1 and V is TRBV27; 9 nucleotides line up with TRBD1. Germline values: CDR1 MNHEY, CDR2 SMNVEV (reference sequence). Trimming removed 5 bases from V and 6 bases from J; junction bases left unmatched: 2. This CDR3 has 13 residues. CDR3 sequence reads: CASSKTGGNEQFF. The CDR3 DNA reads TGTGCCAGCAGTAAGACAGGGGGCAATGAGCAGTTCTTC.

V usage is TRBV25-1 and J usage is TRBJ1-2; the D gene is possibly TRBD1 (5 bases). The CDR3 covers 16 residues. The V gene's germline CDR1 is MGHDK and CDR2 SYGVNS. The germline V and J ends were trimmed by 6 bases and 1 base, with 18 bases remaining between them. DNA for the CDR3: TGTGCCAGCAGCTACCCTCGGGGACGGGATAACTATGGCTACACCTTC. Translation: CASSYPRGRDNYGYTF.

This clonotype was recorded a few times. The V gene is TRBV28, the J gene TRBJ2-1; 7 positions agree with TRBD1. The CDR3 sequence is 15 residues long. CDR1 and CDR2 (germline): MDHEN, SYDVKM. Trimming cost V 8 bases and J 2 bases; bases outside gene matches: 9. In DNA, the CDR3 is TGTGCCAGCTCCAGGACAGGTGGGGCCTACAATGAGCAGTTCTTC. Translation gives CASSRTGGAYNEQFF.

Note on this clonotype: A read error is possible here, since a much larger clone lies one base away. The chain couples TRBV2 to TRBJ1-2, with 7 bases aligning to TRBD1. From germline, CDR1 is SNHLY and CDR2 FYNNEI. The CDR3 consists of 15 residues. The CDR3 DNA reads TGTGCCGGCAGAGTCCACGAAGGACAGGCTGAAGGCTACACCTTC. Its translation: CAGRVHEGQAEGYTF.

This clonotype was recorded many times. The V and J genes are TRBV6-5 and TRBJ2-7; TRBD1 matches at 8 bases. Germline V gene lookup returns CDR1 MNHEY and CDR2 SVGAGI. V shed 0 bases and J 5 bases; nucleotides not matched to a gene: 9. The length of the CDR3 is 16 residues. CDR3 sequence: CASSYSTGQGGHEQYF. DNA of the CDR3: TGTGCCAGCAGTTACTCGACCGGACAGGGAGGACACGAGCAGTACTTC.

V gene TRBV6-2 or TRBV6-3 combines with J gene TRBJ2-4; D gene ambiguous. Trimming removed 4 bases at V and 7 bases at J, with 14 bases between. This CDR3 spans 14 amino acids. From germline, CDR1 is MNHEY and CDR2 SVGEGT. CDR3: CASSFRPGGNIQYF. The CDR3 DNA is TGTGCCAGCAGTTTTAGACCGGGCGGCAACATTCAGTACTTC.

In this sample, this clonotype turned up a few times. The V call is TRBV12-5, the J call TRBJ2-2; D gene uncertain. The CDR3 has 17 residues. Germline values: CDR1 LGHNT, CDR2 FRNRAP. Trimming left V 2 bases short and J 0 bases short, with 13 bases between. CDR3 nucleotides: TGTGCTAGTGGTTTGAATTTGGCGTTAGCGAACACCGGGGAGCTGTTTTTT. It translates to CASGLNLALANTGELFF.